This T cell receptor (beta chain) was retrieved from a study of blood T cell repertoires in COVID-19. On the study more broadly: Acute and convalescent COVID-19 samples came from the United States, Italy and Spain.

In the source study's methods: Estimation of nucleated cell counts was performed using reference gene primer amplification. Generated by immunoSEQ multiplex PCR, the TCRdb table keeps only in-frame clones and is missing some. V, J and clone size derive from that table, while D and trimming were established from the DNA sequence. The sample has about 300,000 clones, approximately 84% seen once. Germline V gives CDR1 MNHEY, CDR2 SVGAGI. Deletions cut 0 bases from V and 6 bases from J, with 14 bases between. The CDR3 has 15 amino acids. While infection was still active, Seattle patients were enrolled and then followed longitudinally.

This rearrangement joins TRBV6-5 to TRBJ1-1; D unclear. The specimen was peripheral blood. The receptor was derived from a human donor with COVID-19, enrolled during active disease. The donor label of this sample is uncertain. CDR3 in amino acids: CASSYSQPSQAEAFF. The CDR3 DNA reads as TGTGCCAGCAGTTACTCACAACCCTCCCAGGCTGAAGCTTTCTTT.